One sample yielded the 18 T cell receptor beta chains listed below, sequenced in a study of OX40 agonist ivuxolimab in advanced cancers. Only in-frame clones appear in the TCRdb table, and some are missing; sequencing was by immunoSEQ multiplex PCR. The sample has about 49,000 clones, roughly 79% seen once; the top ten hold 7.9%. Sequencing used CD4+ or CD8+ T cells sorted from blood, obtained in a trial of the OX40 agonist ivuxolimab. The receptors were gathered from an adult with an advanced solid tumor such as melanoma, head and neck, liver or kidney cancer.

The rearrangement links TRBV12-5 to TRBJ2-2; 12 positions agree with TRBD2. V was pared by 4 bases and J by 5 bases, with 2 bases of the junction left unmatched. Germline V CDR1 and CDR2: LGHNT, FRNRAP. This CDR3 comprises 15 residues. CDR3 loop: CASGSSGRVTGELFF. As DNA, the CDR3 is TGTGCTAGTGGTTCTAGCGGGAGGGTTACCGGGGAGCTGTTTTTT.

The chain recombines TRBV10-2 with TRBJ2-3; 7 nucleotides agree with TRBD2. With V trimmed by 7 bases and J by 0 bases, 13 bases remained unmatched. Per the germline V gene, CDR1 is WSHSY and CDR2 is SAAADI. This CDR3 is built from 17 residues. CDR3 nucleotide sequence: TGCGCCAGCACCAGTGGGAGGGCCCGACCTAGCACAGATACGCAGTATTTT. Translating gives CASTSGRARPSTDTQYF.

This chain joins TRBV30 and TRBJ1-6; TRBD1 matches at 7 bases. The V segment lost 1 base and the J segment 8 bases; nucleotides outside the gene matches: 5. The length of the CDR3 is 14 residues. Looked up from germline, CDR1 is GTSNPN and CDR2 is SVGIG (reference sequence). Written as DNA, the CDR3 is TGTGCCTGGAGTGCACGGGACAGAGATTCACCCCTCCACTTT. Residues: CAWSARDRDSPLHF.

This clone was detected only once. The V and J genes are TRBV10-1 and TRBJ2-3, with unresolved D. Germline CDR1 is WNHNN and CDR2 is SYGVQD (reference sequence). Trimming removed 10 bases from V and 4 bases from J, with 9 bases in between. The CDR3 length is 11 residues. The CDR3 region has the DNA TGCGCCATCCAGGTTGCAGATACGCAGTATTTT. As protein: CAIQVADTQYF.

The V call is TRBV30, the J call TRBJ1-2, with D perhaps TRBD1 (5 bases). The CDR3 is 13 residues long. V lost 0 bases and J 5 bases, leaving 10 bases between the germline ends. Germline lookup yields CDR1 GTSNPN and CDR2 SVGIG (reference sequence). The DNA for the CDR3 is TGTGCCTGGAGTGTAGGGGTAGGGTATGGCTACACCTTC. Protein product: CAWSVGVGYGYTF.

The rearrangement joins TRBV6-6 to TRBJ1-6; D is undetermined. There are 14 residues in the CDR3. The germline V gene has CDR1 MNHNY and CDR2 SVGAGI (reference sequence). The V gene lost 0 bases and the J gene lost 5 bases, with 5 bases spanning the gap. In nucleotides, the CDR3 is TGTGCCAGCAGTTACTCGTTTAATAATTCACCCCTCCACTTT. As protein: CASSYSFNNSPLHF.

The chain combines TRBV10-3 with TRBJ1-5; the D is unclear. Between the trimmed V and J ends, which lost 3 bases and 1 base, there was a span of 10 bases. The CDR3 consists of 15 residues. The germline CDR1 and CDR2 sequences are ENHRY and SYGVKD. The CDR3 is CAISDETFSNQPQHF. In nucleotides, the CDR3 is TGTGCCATCAGTGACGAGACGTTCAGCAATCAGCCCCAGCATTTT.

This chain joins TRBV25-1 and TRBJ2-7, with a possible D match to TRBD1 (6 bases). Germline V gene sequence: CDR1 MGHDK, CDR2 SYGVNS. V lost 3 bases, J lost 3 bases, and 12 bases lay in between. The CDR3 runs 14 residues. CDR3 protein: CASSEAGVGYEQYF. Here the CDR3 DNA reads TGTGCCAGCAGTGAGGCAGGGGTAGGCTACGAGCAGTACTTC.

The J gene is TRBJ2-2, the V gene TRBV19, with D possibly TRBD1 on 6 matching bases. The germline V and J ends were trimmed by 2 bases and 5 bases, with 12 bases remaining between them. The CDR3 covers 15 residues. From germline, CDR1 is LNHDA and CDR2 SQIVND (reference sequence). CDR3: CASSIPGVRTGELFF. In DNA, the CDR3 is TGTGCCAGTAGTATACCAGGGGTTAGGACCGGGGAGCTGTTTTTT.

V and J are TRBV9 and TRBJ2-5; unclear D gene. This CDR3 has 12 residues. The germline V and J ends were trimmed by 3 bases and 4 bases, with 7 bases remaining between them. Germline CDR1 and CDR2: SGDLS and YYNGEE. The CDR3 loop is CASSADGETQYF. CDR3 nucleotide sequence: TGTGCCAGCAGCGCAGACGGAGAGACCCAGTACTTC.

With regard to this clone: The sample contains more than one DNA sequence encoding this CDR3. The chain carries TRBV10-2 and TRBJ2-7, with D perhaps matching TRBD2 (5 bases). The CDR3 has 13 amino acids. V lost 3 bases, J lost 3 bases, and 9 bases lay in between. The germline gives CDR1 WSHSY, CDR2 SAAADI. The DNA of the CDR3 is TGCGCCAGCAGTGAAGGGAGTCACTACGAGCAGTACTTC. Translating it yields CASSEGSHYEQYF.

The chain couples TRBV19 to TRBJ2-1; maybe TRBD2 (6 bases). V was pared by 3 bases and J by 5 bases, with 17 bases between. Germline V lookup: CDR1 LNHDA, CDR2 SQIVND (reference sequence). The CDR3 covers 16 residues. The CDR3 region has the DNA TGTGCCAGTAGTATGGGTAGCGGCGGTACGCACAATGAGCAGTTCTTC. It yields the protein CASSMGSGGTHNEQFF.

The J gene is TRBJ1-3, the V gene TRBV10-3; unclear D gene. Trimming cost V 6 bases and J 0 bases, with 12 bases left between them. Germline V lookup: CDR1 ENHRY, CDR2 SYGVKD. The CDR3 contains 15 residues. The CDR3 DNA reads as TGTGCCATCAGCTCAGACCCCCACTCTGGAAACACCATATATTTT. Protein product: CAISSDPHSGNTIYF.

The chain employs TRBV7-2 and TRBJ2-5; possibly TRBD1 for D (6 bases). The V gene lost 1 base and the J gene lost 11 bases, with 11 bases spanning the gap. The germline CDR1 and CDR2 sequences are SGHTA and FQGNSA. This CDR3 has 12 residues. CDR3 coding DNA: TGTGCCAGCAGCTTAGAGCAGGGGAGACAGTACTTC. Translating it yields CASSLEQGRQYF.

The chain combines TRBV19 with TRBJ1-1; D perhaps matches TRBD1 (6 bases). This CDR3 contains 16 residues. The V end was cut by 7 bases, the J end by 1 base, with 19 bases between. CDR1 LNHDA and CDR2 SQIVND come from the germline V gene (reference sequence). CDR3 in amino acids: CASMDSLEGRNTEAFF. The CDR3 DNA follows: TGTGCCAGTATGGACAGCCTGGAGGGGAGGAACACTGAAGCTTTCTTT.

The genes are TRBV6-5 and TRBJ2-7; 8 bases fit TRBD1. Trimming cost V 2 bases and J 3 bases; bases outside gene matches: 3. The germline gives CDR1 MNHEY, CDR2 SVGAGI. This CDR3 is built from 14 residues. The CDR3 region is CASSYADRDYEQYF. DNA of the CDR3: TGTGCCAGCAGTTACGCGGACAGGGACTACGAGCAGTACTTC.

A single count supports this clone. This CDR3 is also generated by other DNA sequences in the sample. The gene calls are TRBV6-5 and TRBJ2-5; 8 bases line up with TRBD2. Trimming at V came to 6 bases and at J to 1 base, leaving 7 bases not matched to a gene. CDR1 and CDR2 (germline): MNHEY, SVGAGI. The CDR3 has 15 amino acids. In nucleotides, the CDR3 is TGTGCCAGCAGAACCCCGGGACTAGTCCAAGAGACCCAGTACTTC. Its translation is CASRTPGLVQETQYF.

This sequence joins TRBV18 and TRBJ2-1; no reliable D call. CDR3 size: 14 residues. V dropped 3 bases and J dropped 7 bases, with 13 bases sitting between them. Germline V gene sequence: CDR1 KGHSH, CDR2 LQKENI. The CDR3 sequence is CASSPSFYKNEQFF. The DNA of the CDR3 is TGTGCCAGCTCACCTTCGTTTTACAAGAATGAGCAGTTCTTC. The full variable domain, with the rest looked up from reference TRBV18 and TRBJ2-1, is NAGVMQNPRHLVRRRGQEARLRCSPMKGHSHVYWYRQLPEEGLKFMVYLQKENIIDESGMPKERFSAEFPKEGPSILRIQQVVRGDSAAYFCASSPSFYKNEQFFGPGTRLTVL.